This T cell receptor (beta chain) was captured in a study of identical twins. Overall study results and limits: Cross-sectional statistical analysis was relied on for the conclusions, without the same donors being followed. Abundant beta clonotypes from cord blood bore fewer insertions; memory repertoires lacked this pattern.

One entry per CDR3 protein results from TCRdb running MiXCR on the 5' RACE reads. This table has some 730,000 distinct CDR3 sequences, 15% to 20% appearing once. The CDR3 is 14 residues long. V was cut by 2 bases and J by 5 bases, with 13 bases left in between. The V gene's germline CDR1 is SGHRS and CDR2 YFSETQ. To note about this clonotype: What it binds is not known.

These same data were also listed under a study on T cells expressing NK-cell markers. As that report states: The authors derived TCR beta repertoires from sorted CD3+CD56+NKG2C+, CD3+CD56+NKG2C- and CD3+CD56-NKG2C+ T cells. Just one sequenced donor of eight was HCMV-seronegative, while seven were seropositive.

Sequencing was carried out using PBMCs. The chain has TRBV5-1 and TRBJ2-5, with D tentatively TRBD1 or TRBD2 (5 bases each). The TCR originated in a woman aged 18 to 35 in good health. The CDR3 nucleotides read TGCGCCAGCAGCTTAATGGGACGCGCGGAGACCCAGTACTTC. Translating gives CASSLMGRAETQYF.